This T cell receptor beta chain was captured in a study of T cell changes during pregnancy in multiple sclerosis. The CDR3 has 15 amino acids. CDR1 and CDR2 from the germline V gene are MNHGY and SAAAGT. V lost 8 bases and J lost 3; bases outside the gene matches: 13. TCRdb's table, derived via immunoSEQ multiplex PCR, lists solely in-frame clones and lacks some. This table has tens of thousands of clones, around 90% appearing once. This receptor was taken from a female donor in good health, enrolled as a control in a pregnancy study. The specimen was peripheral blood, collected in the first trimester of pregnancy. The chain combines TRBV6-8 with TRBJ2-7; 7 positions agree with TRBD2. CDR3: CASQNRLAPLYEQYF. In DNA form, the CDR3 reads TGTGCCAGCCAAAACAGACTAGCACCTCTCTACGAGCAGTACTTC.